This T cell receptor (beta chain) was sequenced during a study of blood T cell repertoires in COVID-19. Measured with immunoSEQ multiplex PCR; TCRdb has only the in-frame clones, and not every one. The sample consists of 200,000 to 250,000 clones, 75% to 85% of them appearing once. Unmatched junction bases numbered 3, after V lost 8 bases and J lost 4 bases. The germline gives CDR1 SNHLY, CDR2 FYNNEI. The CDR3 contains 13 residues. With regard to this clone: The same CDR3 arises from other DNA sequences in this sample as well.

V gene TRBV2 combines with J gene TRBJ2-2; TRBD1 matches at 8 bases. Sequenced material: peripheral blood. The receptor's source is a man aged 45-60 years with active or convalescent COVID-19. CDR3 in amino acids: CASDTGGTGELFF. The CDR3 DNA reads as TGTGCCAGCGATACAGGGGGCACCGGGGAGCTGTTTTTT.